This TCR beta chain was observed in a study of T cells after yellow fever vaccination. This clonotype turned up a few times. The target antigen is unknown. TCRdb reprocessed the 5' RACE reads with MiXCR, giving one entry per CDR3 protein. This table holds a few hundred thousand distinct CDR3 sequences, around an eighth found once. The CDR3 length is 15 residues. Germline lookup yields CDR1 KGHDR and CDR2 SFDVKD. The V end lost 4 bases, the J end lost 5 bases, and 16 bases lay between the germline ends. Broader study findings: A small share of clonotypes appeared in both CD4 and CD8 compartments.

The sequenced sample was CD4+ T cells sorted from PBMCs, obtained 15 days after the yellow fever booster vaccination. This rearrangement joins TRBV24-1 to TRBJ1-1; possibly TRBD1 for D (6 bases). The sequence was obtained from a man younger than 35 who received the YFV17D yellow fever vaccine. CDR3 protein: CATSESRTAGTEAFF. Here the CDR3 DNA reads TGTGCCACCAGTGAATCCCGGACAGCCGGGACTGAAGCTTTCTTT.